The 24 T cell receptor beta chains below all came from one sample that was sequenced in a study of identical twins. TCRdb re-called the 5' RACE reads through MiXCR, storing one row per CDR3 protein. This table has some 730,000 distinct CDR3 sequences, around a sixth appearing once. The data were also submitted as part of a second study, on T cells expressing NK-cell markers.

The sequenced sample consisted of PBMCs. All receptors derive from a woman between 18 and 29 years old in good health.

This clonotype was seen more than once but under ten times. V and J are TRBV7-9 and TRBJ2-1, with D hard to call. Per the germline V gene, CDR1 is SEHNR and CDR2 is FQNEAQ (reference sequence). V was clipped by 0 bases and J by 9 bases, with 6 bases between them. This CDR3 comprises 12 residues. The CDR3 is CASSLAVGEQFF. In DNA, the CDR3 is TGTGCCAGCAGCTTAGCGGTGGGTGAGCAGTTCTTC.

This clonotype showed up just a few times. The chain is built from TRBV7-2 and TRBJ2-7; perhaps TRBD2 as D (5 bases). From germline, CDR1 is SGHTA and CDR2 FQGNSA. The CDR3 totals 17 residues. V was trimmed by 1 base and J by 5 bases, leaving 21 bases between them. The CDR3 sequence is CASSLGSYGITQHEQYF. The CDR3 DNA reads TGTGCCAGCAGCTTAGGGTCCTACGGGATCACGCAGCACGAGCAGTACTTC.

This clonotype was detected only a few times. The chain employs TRBV11-2 and TRBJ2-1; either TRBD1 or TRBD2 may supply D (5 bases each). Trimming pared 7 bases from V and 10 bases from J, leaving 14 bases between. CDR1 is SGHAT, CDR2 FQNNGV, per germline. The CDR3 extends over 12 amino acids. The CDR3 DNA reads TGTGCCAGCACTCCCCGGGACGGAGAGCAGTTCTTC. This encodes CASTPRDGEQFF.

V gene TRBV12-3 or TRBV12-4 combines with J gene TRBJ2-3; 7 bases line up with TRBD2. The trim removed 6 bases at V and 1 base at J, leaving 4 bases unmatched. CDR3 length equals 14 residues. CDR3 bases: TGTGCCAGCAGGCGGGAGAGGGGCACAGATACGCAGTATTTT. Translated: CASRRERGTDTQYF.

The rearrangement joins TRBV6-1 to TRBJ1-1; TRBD1 is a possible D gene (6 bases). The CDR3 contains 15 residues. Germline CDR1 MNHNS, CDR2 SASEGT. The V end was cut by 4 bases, the J end by 4 bases, with 16 bases between. In nucleotides, the CDR3 is TGTGCCAGCAGTGCGGTGGGCCGGGGGCTCACTGAAGCTTTCTTT. Its translation is CASSAVGRGLTEAFF.

On this clonotype itself: Mismatch with germline at one junction end may stem from a read error. The chain joins TRBV12-3 or TRBV12-4 to TRBJ2-1, with D hard to call. The CDR3 is 11 amino acids. The CDR3: CTSSLEHKQFF. The CDR3 DNA reads TGTACCAGCAGCTTAGAACACAAGCAGTTCTTC.

V gene TRBV10-3 combines with J gene TRBJ2-7; D unclear. Germline V gives CDR1 ENHRY, CDR2 SYGVKD. V lost 3 bases and J lost 3, with 6 bases in between. The length of the CDR3 is 12 residues. CDR3 sequence reads: CAISDKNYEQYF. In nucleotides, the CDR3 is TGTGCCATCAGTGACAAGAACTACGAGCAGTACTTC.

Only a few counts were recorded for this clonotype. This rearrangement joins TRBV20-1 to TRBJ2-1, with 10 positions matching TRBD2. The germline CDR1 and CDR2 sequences are DFQATT and SNEGSKA (reference sequence). The CDR3 extends over 14 amino acids. Germline trimming cut 7 bases from V and 8 bases from J; bases unmatched to any gene: 11. Here the CDR3 reads CSGTSGGGGDEQFF. CDR3 sequence (DNA): TGCAGTGGGACTAGCGGTGGGGGTGGGGATGAGCAGTTCTTC.

The V call is TRBV28, the J call TRBJ2-3; D remains ambiguous. There are 14 residues in the CDR3. V was shortened by 2 bases and J by 2 bases, with 8 bases between the two germline ends. From germline, CDR1 is MDHEN and CDR2 SYDVKM. CDR3 sequence reads: CASSLVAATDTQYF. CDR3 nucleotides: TGTGCCAGCAGTTTAGTGGCGGCCACAGATACGCAGTATTTT.

This clonotype was counted ten times or more. V gene TRBV12-3 or TRBV12-4 combines with J gene TRBJ2-1; 8 bases are a match to TRBD1. Germline trimming cut 8 bases from V and 0 bases from J; bases unmatched to any gene: 3. The CDR3 extends over 14 amino acids. CDR3 bases: TGTGCCAGCTGGGGGACAGGCTCCTACAATGAGCAGTTCTTC. Translating gives CASWGTGSYNEQFF.

This clonotype was observed a handful of times. The rearrangement links TRBV4-3 to TRBJ1-1; maybe TRBD1 (5 bases). This CDR3 contains 14 residues. Trimming left V 6 bases short and J 7 bases short, with 18 bases between. The germline V gene encodes CDR1 LGHNA and CDR2 YSLEER. This chain's CDR3 is CASSPTSAGLEAFF. The CDR3 bases are TGCGCCAGCAGTCCTACGTCGGCGGGGCTTGAAGCTTTCTTT.

This clonotype was observed a handful of times. This chain joins TRBV5-1 and TRBJ2-7, with D perhaps matching TRBD2 (6 bases). Germline CDR1 reads SGHRS; CDR2 reads YFSETQ. V dropped 3 bases and J dropped 7 bases, with 20 bases sitting between them. This CDR3 region has 15 residues. The CDR3 spells CASSSNKGLAGEQYF. The CDR3 nucleotides read TGCGCCAGCAGCTCGAACAAGGGACTCGCGGGAGAGCAGTACTTC.

The gene calls are TRBV3-1 and TRBJ2-1; perhaps D is TRBD1 or TRBD2 (5 bases each). V lost 1 base to trimming and J lost 9 bases, with 16 bases between them. The CDR3 extends over 15 amino acids. CDR1 and CDR2 from the germline V gene are LGHDT and YNNKEL (reference sequence). CDR3 sequence: CASSQVGLEGSEQFF. The CDR3, as DNA: TGTGCCAGCAGCCAAGTCGGGCTAGAGGGGTCTGAGCAGTTCTTC.

This clonotype was observed a single time. The rearrangement uses TRBV20-1 and TRBJ2-5, with 12 bases matching TRBD2. With V trimmed by 1 base and J by 2 bases, 14 bases remained unmatched. This CDR3 spans 19 amino acids. Germline CDR1 and CDR2: DFQATT and SNEGSKA (reference sequence). The CDR3 DNA sequence: TGCAGTGCTAGAGCACGACTAGCGGGAGATTTCGGGGAGCAAGAGACCCAGTACTTC. Its translation is CSARARLAGDFGEQETQYF.

The chain recombines TRBV7-2 with TRBJ2-1; 11 bases align to TRBD2. Germline CDR1 reads SGHTA; CDR2 reads FQGNSA. This CDR3 region has 15 residues. With V trimmed by 0 bases and J by 6 bases, 1 base remained unmatched. The DNA of the CDR3 is TGTGCCAGCAGCTTAGCGACTAGCGGGACCAATGAGCAGTTCTTC. As protein: CASSLATSGTNEQFF. Full variable domain (rest looked up from reference TRBV7-2 and TRBJ2-1): GAGVSQSPSNKVTEKGKDVELRCDPISGHTALYWYRQSLGQGLEFLIYFQGNSAPDKSGLPSDRFSAERTGGSVSTLTIQRTQQEDSAVYLCASSLATSGTNEQFFGPGTRLTVL.

The rearrangement joins TRBV20-1 to TRBJ2-3; perhaps TRBD1 as D (5 bases). The V end lost 0 bases, the J end lost 2 bases, and 15 bases lay between the germline ends. The germline V gene has CDR1 DFQATT and CDR2 SNEGSKA (reference sequence). This CDR3 spans 16 amino acids. CDR3 bases: TGCAGTGCTAGAGATTTCGTAAGGGGTATCACAGATACGCAGTATTTT. Its translation is CSARDFVRGITDTQYF.

The chain couples TRBV4-3 to TRBJ2-7; 11 positions agree with TRBD2. The junction had 18 bases not matched to a gene; V was cut back by 4 bases and J by 4 bases. In germline, CDR1 is LGHNA, CDR2 YSLEER. The CDR3 is made up of 19 amino acids. CDR3 in DNA: TGCGCCAGCAGCCGGACGGCAGGGGCGGTTGGGACTAGCGGTTACGAGCAGTACTTC. Translated, it gives CASSRTAGAVGTSGYEQYF.

CDR3 residues: CATSVPREGEKLFF. The CDR3 DNA sequence: TGTGCCACCAGCGTTCCTCGGGAGGGGGAAAAACTGTTTTTT. This sequence joins TRBV15 and TRBJ1-4; tentatively, D is TRBD1 (5 bases). Germline values: CDR1 LNHNV, CDR2 YYDKDF (reference sequence). Trimming stripped 5 bases from V and 8 bases from J, with 15 bases between. The length of the CDR3 is 14 residues.

The V and J genes are TRBV7-2 and TRBJ2-7, with 8 nucleotides matching TRBD2. Germline V CDR1 and CDR2: SGHTA, FQGNSA. This CDR3 has 15 residues. The junction had 7 bases not matched to a gene; V was cut back by 4 bases and J by 2 bases. CDR3 DNA: TGTGCCAGCAGCTCCGGAGCGGGGGCGGCCTACGAGCAGTACTTC. Protein product: CASSSGAGAAYEQYF.

Only a few counts were recorded for this clonotype. The V gene is TRBV7-9, the J gene TRBJ2-5, with TRBD1 matching 8 bases. The junction had 10 bases not matched to a gene; V was cut back by 5 bases and J by 5 bases. Germline CDR1 and CDR2: SEHNR and FQNEAQ (reference sequence). There are 15 residues in the CDR3. CDR3: CASSEGTGLGETQYF. The CDR3 nucleotides are TGTGCCAGCAGCGAAGGGACAGGTCTGGGGGAGACCCAGTACTTC.

This clonotype was detected many times. V gene TRBV25-1 combines with J gene TRBJ2-1; 7 positions match TRBD2. This CDR3 has 12 residues. With V trimmed by 2 bases and J by 8 bases, 0 bases remained unmatched. Germline lookup yields CDR1 MGHDK and CDR2 SYGVNS. CDR3: CASSEGGDEQFF. CDR3 nucleotides: TGTGCCAGCAGTGAAGGGGGGGATGAGCAGTTCTTC.

This clonotype was found many times. The CDR3 DNA follows: TGTGCCAGCAGCTTGGTCGGGACAGGGGGGTACGAGCAGTACTTC. This translates into CASSLVGTGGYEQYF. The chain is built from TRBV5-6 and TRBJ2-7; TRBD1 matches 11 bases. J lost 4 bases, V lost 0 bases, and 3 bases had no gene match. The CDR3 is 15 residues long. Germline CDR1 and CDR2: SGHDT and YYEEEE.

V and J are TRBV6-5 and TRBJ2-7; tentative D call: TRBD1 (5 bases). The CDR3 consists of 14 residues. Deletions cut 8 bases from V and 4 bases from J, with 18 bases between. Germline lookup yields CDR1 MNHEY and CDR2 SVGAGI. The CDR3 loop reads CASVTRGSSYEQYF. The DNA of the CDR3 is TGTGCCAGCGTTACAAGGGGCTCTTCGTACGAGCAGTACTTC.

This clonotype occurred once. The J gene is TRBJ1-2, the V gene TRBV20-1; D might be TRBD1 (5 bases). V gave up 3 bases and J gave up 8 bases, with 19 bases separating them. Germline lookup yields CDR1 DFQATT and CDR2 SNEGSKA (reference sequence). CDR3 size: 14 residues. CDR3 nucleotides: TGCAGTGCTAGCAGATCCGGGACCATAGGGGGCTACACCTTC. It encodes CSASRSGTIGGYTF.